This entry features one TCR beta chain sequence. The data were obtained in a study of T-cell reconstitution after alpha-beta-depleted transplantation in children. Unique molecular identifiers featured in how the TCRbeta library was prepared. TCRdb independently ran MiXCR on the PCR reads; one entry per CDR3 protein. The sample carries some 500,000 distinct CDR3 sequences, around 18% recorded once. V dropped 7 bases and J dropped 1 base, with 17 bases sitting between them. This CDR3 comprises 16 residues. Germline V lookup: CDR1 MNHEY, CDR2 SVGEGT. The chain combines TRBV6-2 or TRBV6-3 with TRBJ2-1, with D possibly being TRBD2 (5 bases). Sample: PBMCs from the stem cell graft donor, taken from the stem cell graft. This TCR was recovered from a human donor who donated a stem cell graft to a child with acute lymphoblastic leukemia. Here the CDR3 reads CASKRIASRSYNEQFF. The CDR3 nucleotides are TGTGCCAGCAAACGGATAGCGAGCCGTTCCTACAATGAGCAGTTCTTC.